Listed here are 24 T cell receptor beta chains from one sample, sequenced in a study of blood T cell repertoires in COVID-19. TCRdb keeps only in-frame clones here, not all; method: immunoSEQ multiplex PCR. This table holds 150,000 to 190,000 clones, less than 90% found once. The sample consisted of peripheral blood. The receptors here all came from a woman aged 70-85 years with acute or convalescent COVID-19.

The chain employs TRBV3-1 (or the pseudogene TRBV3-2) and TRBJ1-4; TRBD1 matches at 8 bases. J lost 8 bases, V lost 5 bases, and 10 bases had no gene match. CDR1 is LGHDT and CDR2 is YNNKEL in the germline V gene (reference sequence). There are 15 residues in the CDR3. Written as DNA, the CDR3 is TGTGCCAGCAGCTCACACAGGGGGTTAGGGGAAAAACTGTTTTTT. Its protein product is CASSSHRGLGEKLFF.

This chain joins TRBV6-4 and TRBJ2-3, with 11 nucleotides matching TRBD2. The V gene's germline CDR1 is MRHNA and CDR2 SNTAGT. The CDR3 contains 15 residues. J lost 4 bases, V lost 7 bases, and 7 bases had no gene match. CDR3 region: CASTPTSGAPDTQYF. As DNA, the CDR3 is TGTGCCAGCACCCCGACTAGCGGGGCTCCAGATACGCAGTATTTT.

This rearrangement joins TRBV6-5 to TRBJ1-2; D is ambiguous. The CDR3 length is 14 residues. V lost 6 bases to trimming and J lost 8 bases, with 19 bases between them. In germline, CDR1 is MNHEY, CDR2 SVGAGI. This CDR3 is CASRMVWGGEGYTF. The CDR3 DNA reads as TGTGCCAGCAGAATGGTATGGGGAGGTGAAGGCTACACCTTC.

Only one count was recorded for this clone. The J gene is TRBJ2-7, the V gene TRBV28; 7 positions match TRBD1. CDR1 is MDHEN and CDR2 is SYDVKM in the germline V gene. CDR3 length: 16 residues. Trimming cost V 5 bases and J 2 bases; bases outside gene matches: 12. CDR3 sequence: CASSTTPGTVTYEQYV. For the CDR3, the DNA is TGTGCCAGCAGTACCACCCCCGGGACAGTTACCTACGAGCAGTACGTC.

The chain links TRBV11-2 to TRBJ2-5; D might be TRBD2 (5 bases). The CDR3 is 16 amino acids. The germline V gene has CDR1 SGHAT and CDR2 FQNNGV. Deletions cut 0 bases from V and 5 bases from J, with 16 bases between. In nucleotides, the CDR3 is TGTGCCAGCAGCTTAGATGCTGGCCTTCGCGGGGAGACCCAGTACTTC. Its protein is CASSLDAGLRGETQYF.

This rearrangement joins TRBV30 to TRBJ1-3; D is unresolved. V was cut by 1 base and J by 0 bases, with 10 bases left in between. Germline CDR1 is GTSNPN and CDR2 is SVGIG (reference sequence). The CDR3 spans 15 residues. The CDR3: CAWSGQAHSGNTIYF. The CDR3, as DNA: TGTGCCTGGAGTGGCCAGGCCCACTCTGGAAACACCATATATTTT.

J is TRBJ2-1 and V is TRBV5-1, with D possibly TRBD2 on 7 matching bases. With 0 bases removed from V and 6 bases from J, the gap between germline ends came to 10 bases. CDR1 is SGHRS and CDR2 is YFSETQ in the germline V gene. This CDR3 region has 14 residues. The CDR3 spells CASSLAAGANEQFF. The CDR3 DNA is TGCGCCAGCAGCTTGGCCGCGGGGGCCAATGAGCAGTTCTTC.

The chain carries TRBV18 and TRBJ1-1; 7 bases agree with TRBD1. CDR3 length: 13 residues. The V and J ends lost 2 bases and 6 bases, in that order; junction bases with no gene match: 3. CDR1 KGHSH and CDR2 LQKENI come from the germline V gene. CDR3 nucleotides: TGTGCCAGCTCACCAAACAGGGGATCTGAAGCTTTCTTT. Amino acids: CASSPNRGSEAFF.

The chain has TRBV4-1 and TRBJ2-3, with TRBD2 as a possible D gene (6 bases). CDR3 size: 16 residues. From germline, CDR1 is MGHRA and CDR2 YSYEKL. V was pared by 1 base and J by 1 base, with 12 bases between. The CDR3 bases are TGCGCCAGCAGCCAAGTTCTGTCGGGGGGCACAGATACGCAGTATTTT. Protein: CASSQVLSGGTDTQYF.

The rearrangement links TRBV10-3 to TRBJ1-3, with 10 bases matching TRBD1. The V gene end was trimmed by 6 bases and the J gene end by 2 bases; junction bases not matched to a gene: 7. Germline loops: CDR1 ENHRY, CDR2 SYGVKD. The CDR3 is made up of 16 amino acids. The CDR3 nucleotides are TGTGCCATCAGAGACTCAGGACAGGGGGCTGGAAACACCATATATTTT. Translated, it gives CAIRDSGQGAGNTIYF.

The rearrangement links TRBV29-1 to TRBJ1-1, with a weak D call TRBD1 (6 bases). Germline-derived CDR1 and CDR2 are SQVTM and ANQGSEA. The CDR3 is 12 amino acids. V lost 7 bases and J 10 bases, leaving 19 bases between the germline ends. The CDR3 DNA reads TGCAGCGCAACTACAGGGAGGGAAGGAGCTTTCTTT. Translated: CSATTGREGAFF.

The chain combines TRBV6-6 with TRBJ2-3; 10 bases agree with TRBD2. Losses at the gene ends were 5 bases for V and 0 bases for J; bases not matched to a gene: 11. CDR1 is MNHNY, CDR2 SVGAGI, per germline (reference sequence). This CDR3 has 18 amino acids. The chain's CDR3 is CASSLSGGVYSSTDTQYF. As DNA, the CDR3 is TGTGCCAGCAGTCTGAGCGGGGGGGTTTATTCTAGCACAGATACGCAGTATTTT.

This clone has a handful of counts. The V call is TRBV25-1, the J call TRBJ2-1; 8 nucleotides agree with TRBD1. Germline assignment: CDR1 MGHDK and CDR2 SYGVNS. V gave up 3 bases and J gave up 3 bases; unmatched junction bases: 4. This CDR3 is built from 15 residues. The CDR3 protein is CASSESGGIYNEQFF. In DNA form, the CDR3 reads TGTGCCAGCAGTGAGTCAGGGGGCATCTACAATGAGCAGTTCTTC.

This clone was seen a few times. The chain employs TRBV28 and TRBJ1-5; 9 bases fit TRBD1. V was clipped by 7 bases and J by 5 bases; unmatched bases: 6. Looked up from germline, CDR1 is MDHEN and CDR2 is SYDVKM. The CDR3 has 14 residues. In DNA, the CDR3 is TGTGCCAGCACCGGACAGGGGCGCCATCAGCCCCAGCATTTT. The encoded protein is CASTGQGRHQPQHF.

The V gene is TRBV13, the J gene TRBJ1-2, with no clear D. The CDR3 totals 14 residues. Germline-derived CDR1 and CDR2 are PRHDT and FYEKMQ (reference sequence). Deletions cut 0 bases from V and 4 bases from J, with 9 bases between. The CDR3 sequence: CASSLGQQSYGYTF. CDR3 coding DNA: TGTGCCAGCAGCTTAGGACAGCAGTCCTATGGCTACACCTTC. Based on the CDR3 plus reference TRBV13 and TRBJ1-2, the full variable domain is AAGVIQSPRHLIKEKRETATLKCYPIPRHDTVYWYQQGPGQDPQFLISFYEKMQSDKGSIPDRFSAQQFSDYHSELNMSSLELGDSALYFCASSLGQQSYGYTFGSGTRLTVV.

The chain is built from TRBV5-5 and TRBJ2-3; maybe TRBD1 (6 bases). The germline V gene encodes CDR1 SGHKS and CDR2 YYEKEE (reference sequence). The CDR3 totals 13 residues. Trimming cost V 2 bases and J 3 bases, with 7 bases left between them. The CDR3 here is CASSLGGTDTQYF. CDR3 bases: TGTGCCAGCAGCTTAGGGGGAACAGATACGCAGTATTTT.

V gene TRBV10-2 combines with J gene TRBJ1-1; unclear D gene. Between the trimmed V and J ends, which lost 6 bases and 1 base, there was a span of 9 bases. Per germline, CDR1 WSHSY and CDR2 SAAADI. The CDR3 spans 13 residues. CDR3 protein: CASSSRQNTEAFF. The CDR3 bases are TGCGCCAGCAGCTCCAGACAGAACACTGAAGCTTTCTTT.

The chain joins TRBV19 to TRBJ1-6; 7 bases fit TRBD1. Germline loops: CDR1 LNHDA, CDR2 SQIVND (reference sequence). The CDR3 totals 13 residues. V shed 7 bases, J shed 9 bases, and the junction held 6 bases outside the gene matches. The CDR3 sequence is CASNDRAGSPLHF. As DNA, the CDR3 is TGTGCCAGTAACGACAGGGCGGGTTCACCCCTCCACTTT.

The chain recombines TRBV10-1 with TRBJ2-3; TRBD2 aligns across 8 bases. The CDR3 has 14 residues. Looked up from germline, CDR1 is WNHNN and CDR2 is SYGVQD (reference sequence). V trimming: 2 bases; J trimming: 8 bases; junction bases outside the gene matches: 6. CDR3: CASSESGGVGTQYF. CDR3 nucleotides: TGCGCCAGCAGTGAGAGCGGGGGAGTAGGTACGCAGTATTTT.

Remarks on this clone: Distinct nucleotide sequences in the sample also encode this CDR3. V usage is TRBV5-1 and J usage is TRBJ1-4; 8 bases are a match to TRBD1. Germline values: CDR1 SGHRS, CDR2 YFSETQ. The V gene end was trimmed by 4 bases and the J gene end by 8 bases; junction bases not matched to a gene: 7. The CDR3 covers 14 residues. The CDR3 protein is CASSPGQAAEKLFF. CDR3 bases: TGCGCCAGCAGCCCGGGACAGGCTGCGGAAAAACTGTTTTTT. The full variable domain, completed using reference TRBV5-1 and TRBJ1-4, is KAGVTQTPRYLIKTRGQQVTLSCSPISGHRSVSWYQQTPGQGLQFLFEYFSETQRNKGNFPGRFSGRQFSNSRSEMNVSTLELGDSALYLCASSPGQAAEKLFFGSGTQLSVL.

The CDR3 DNA reads as TGTGCCAGCAGCTTCGTCGGGGGAACCTACGAGCAGTACTTC. This codes for CASSFVGGTYEQYF. The chain employs TRBV7-2 and TRBJ2-7, with D possibly TRBD2 on 6 matching bases. The CDR3 sequence is 14 residues long. V was cut by 3 bases and J by 2 bases, with 11 bases left in between. Germline values: CDR1 SGHTA, CDR2 FQGNSA.

This chain connects TRBV6-5 to TRBJ1-3; maybe TRBD1 (5 bases). The CDR3 contains 14 residues. V was pared by 7 bases and J by 0 bases, with 10 bases between. Per the germline V gene, CDR1 is MNHEY and CDR2 is SVGAGI. As DNA, the CDR3 is TGTGCCAGCACGACAGTGGCCTCTGGAAACACCATATATTTT. This gives the protein CASTTVASGNTIYF.

This rearrangement joins TRBV7-8 to TRBJ2-1; D not certain. The CDR3 is made up of 15 amino acids. V was shortened by 7 bases and J by 5 bases, with 18 bases between the two germline ends. CDR1 is SGHVS, CDR2 FQNEAQ, per germline. The CDR3 nucleotides read TGTGCCAGCACCCTAGAAGGTGAACTGAACAATGAGCAGTTCTTC. This sequence encodes CASTLEGELNNEQFF.

The chain uses TRBV19 and TRBJ1-2; tentative D call: TRBD1 (6 bases). Trimming left V 5 bases short and J 5 bases short, with 15 bases between. In germline, CDR1 is LNHDA, CDR2 SQIVND (reference sequence). The CDR3 has 14 amino acids. The CDR3 DNA follows: TGTGCCAGTAGTCACACCGGGACACAATATGGCTACACCTTC. Its translation is CASSHTGTQYGYTF.